This T cell receptor beta chain was retrieved from a study of T cell responses to AZD1222 COVID-19 vaccine. Study-wide points: A mostly white British donor set with more females was recruited, and clonal diversity was possibly underestimated.

Per the germline V gene, CDR1 is KGHSH and CDR2 is LQKENI. With V trimmed by 4 bases and J by 0 bases, 3 bases remained unmatched. This CDR3 is 15 amino acids long. Turning to this clone: The antigen remains unidentified.

Measured with immunoSEQ multiplex PCR; TCRdb has only the in-frame clones, and not every one. The profile shows 90,000 to 120,000 clones, about 85% of them singletons. The input for sequencing was peripheral blood, taken 28 days after the second AZD1222 dose. The receptor comes from an adult who received the AZD1222 COVID-19 vaccine. The chain recombines TRBV18 with TRBJ2-1, with 7 bases fitting TRBD1. Written as DNA, the CDR3 is TGTGCCAGCTCACACCGGGACAGCTCCTACAATGAGCAGTTCTTC. Translation: CASSHRDSSYNEQFF. Combining the CDR3 with reference TRBV18 and TRBJ2-1 gives the whole variable domain NAGVMQNPRHLVRRRGQEARLRCSPMKGHSHVYWYRQLPEEGLKFMVYLQKENIIDESGMPKERFSAEFPKEGPSILRIQQVVRGDSAAYFCASSHRDSSYNEQFFGPGTRLTVL.